This record concerns one T cell receptor (beta chain) sequence. The table came from immunoSEQ multiplex PCR; TCRdb's copy has only in-frame clones and leaves some out. This table has about 410,000 clones, 70% to 90% appearing once. This CDR3 is built from 12 residues. The germline V gene encodes CDR1 SGHRS and CDR2 YFSETQ. Between the trimmed V and J ends, which lost 0 bases and 9 bases, there was a span of 6 bases. These data originate in a study of Ad26.COV2.S vaccination and SARS-CoV-2 variants. Treatment noted: about 20 received Ad26.COV2.S at low or high dose, single or two shots; 5 received placebo; per-sample allocation not given. The samples date from day 63 after the first vaccine or placebo injection.

The sequencing used peripheral blood, collected in a trial of Ad26.COV2.S vaccine versus placebo. This TCR was recovered from a person aged 18-60 years who received the Ad26.COV2.S COVID-19 vaccine or a placebo. This chain links TRBV5-1 with TRBJ2-2, with D hard to call. CDR3 nucleotide sequence: TGCGCCAGCAGCTTGGCGCGACGGGAGCTGTTTTTT. Encoded protein: CASSLARRELFF.